These T cell receptor beta chains were read from a single sample in a study of blood T cell repertoires in COVID-19. TCRdb keeps only in-frame clones here, not all; method: immunoSEQ multiplex PCR. Here the sample spans 200,000 to 250,000 clones, approximately 86% being singletons. The specimen was peripheral blood. Receptors were obtained from a woman aged 55-69 years who had recovered from COVID-19. Each CDR3 is given with its conserved first and last residue.

TRBJ1-1 | TRBV10-3 | CAISDTGQLNTEAFF
TRBJ2-2 | TRBV11-3 | CASSPRWGAGGNTGELFF
TRBJ2-1 | TRBV9 | CASSVDGTPYNEQFF
TRBJ1-2 | TRBV7-2 | CASSLGETGLYGYTF
TRBJ2-5 | TRBV7-7 | CASSPNRLATETQYF
TRBJ2-3 | TRBV10-3 | CAISEYSGGTDTQYF
TRBJ2-7 | TRBV6-5 | CASRVSGGNYEQYF
TRBJ1-6 | TRBV27 | CASSLGQYNSPLHF
TRBJ1-2 | TRBV27 | CASSFVEGYGYTF
TRBJ1-4 | TRBV4-1 | CASSQGFSQGQNEKLFF
TRBJ1-2 | TRBV2 | CASSEQGLGYTF
TRBJ1-2 | TRBV27 | CASSKGRGHLYGYTF
TRBJ1-1 | TRBV15 | CATSRGGDSTEAFF
TRBJ2-7 | TRBV18 | CASSPRRTGVYEQYF
TRBJ2-1 | TRBV4-2 | CASSQVAGAYNEQFF
TRBJ1-2 | TRBV19 | CASRLGDYGYTF
TRBJ2-1 | TRBV6-4 | CASSDVGTRRNEQFF
TRBJ2-7 | TRBV6-6 | CASSGPSGNSYEQYF
TRBJ2-3 | TRBV5-1 | CASSLWEGETDTQYF
TRBJ2-2 | TRBV11-2 | CASSQEAPKNTGELFF
TRBJ2-5 | TRBV11-3 | CASSSGRLSETQYF
TRBJ2-3 | TRBV24-1 | CATSDSPITQYF
TRBJ1-2 | TRBV18 | CASSPQTGNYGYTF
TRBJ2-2 | TRBV15 | CATSRGADGELFF
TRBJ1-1 | TRBV18 | CASSLPGTVTAFF
TRBJ1-6 | TRBV11-2 | CASSFRESSYNSPLHF
TRBJ2-5 | TRBV7-3 | CASSLTGGTGDQETQYF
TRBJ2-2 | TRBV29-1 | CSTRTGSTGELFF
TRBJ2-7 | TRBV28 | CASSGTESSYEQYF